The TCR beta chain under discussion was sequenced for a study of regulatory T cells in long-lasting Graves disease. From germline, CDR1 is SQVTM and CDR2 ANQGSEA. CDR3 size: 12 residues. V lost 5 bases and J lost 3, with 7 bases in between. As to time point: newly diagnosed GD, antithyroid drugs for less than 3 months. The TCR library was made from RNA that had been extracted from PBMCs in TRIzol. iRepertoire HTBI primers and Arm-PCR of CDR3 regions built TCR beta libraries. In TCRdb, the multiplex PCR reads were re-called with MiXCR into one record per CDR3 protein. The table records 410,000 or so distinct CDR3 sequences, 14% to 15% of them present only once. The table lists this clonotype with many counts. The data were also submitted as part of a second study, on T cells in Graves' hyperthyroidism and ophthalmopathy. That publication notes: Uncontrolled infections, other autoimmune diseases, pregnancy or lactation led to exclusion of patients. Diagnoses were established using clinical symptoms, serum thyroxine and TRAb, thyroid ultrasound and orbital computed tomography. The HTBI primer set served for first-round RT-PCR of the TCR CDR3. A 13 V-J signature model discriminated ophthalmopathy versus stable hyperthyroidism.

The chain links TRBV29-1 to TRBJ2-2; D remains ambiguous. The TCR comes from a woman aged 30 to 39 with Graves disease. This material consisted of peripheral blood mononuclear cells (PBMCs), taken at new diagnosis, from a patient treated with antithyroid drugs. In DNA, the CDR3 is TGCAGCGTTTTGGTCGACACCGGGGAGCTGTTTTTT. This translates into CSVLVDTGELFF.